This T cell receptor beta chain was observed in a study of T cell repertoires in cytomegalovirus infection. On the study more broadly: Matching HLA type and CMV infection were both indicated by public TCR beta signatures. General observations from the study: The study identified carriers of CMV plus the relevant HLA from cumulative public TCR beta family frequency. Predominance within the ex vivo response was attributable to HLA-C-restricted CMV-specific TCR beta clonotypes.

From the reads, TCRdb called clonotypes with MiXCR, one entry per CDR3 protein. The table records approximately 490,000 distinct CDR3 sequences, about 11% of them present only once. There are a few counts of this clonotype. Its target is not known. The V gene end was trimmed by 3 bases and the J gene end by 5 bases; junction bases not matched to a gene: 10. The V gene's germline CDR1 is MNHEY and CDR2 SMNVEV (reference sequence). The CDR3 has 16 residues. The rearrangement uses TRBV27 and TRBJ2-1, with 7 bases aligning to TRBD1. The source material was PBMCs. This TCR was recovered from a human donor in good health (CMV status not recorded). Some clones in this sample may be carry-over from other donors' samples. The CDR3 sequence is CASSLGPLGGNNEQFF. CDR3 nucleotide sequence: TGTGCCAGCAGTTTGGGTCCGCTAGGGGGCAACAATGAGCAGTTCTTC.